Listed here are 3 T cell receptor beta chains from one sample, sequenced in a study of blood T cell repertoires in COVID-19. TCRdb's copy holds only in-frame clones and misses some; the assay was immunoSEQ multiplex PCR. The table has approximately 210,000 clones, approximately 79% seen once. The sample taken for sequencing was peripheral blood. The source is a human donor in a cohort sampled during active COVID-19.

The chain recombines TRBV7-8 with TRBJ2-7; D not certain. Trimming cost V 4 bases and J 0 bases, with 10 bases left between them. CDR3 length equals 14 residues. The germline CDR1 and CDR2 sequences are SGHVS and FQNEAQ. The CDR3 sequence is CASSSDPGSYEQYF. DNA of the CDR3: TGTGCCAGCAGCTCTGACCCGGGCTCCTACGAGCAGTACTTC.

This clone was seen a few times. The chain combines TRBV4-3 with TRBJ2-7; 7 nucleotides line up with TRBD1. Losses at the gene ends were 1 base for V and 3 bases for J; bases not matched to a gene: 6. This CDR3 contains 15 residues. Germline CDR1 reads LGHNA; CDR2 reads YSLEER. DNA of the CDR3: TGCGCCAGCAGCCAAGGCGGACAGGACCTCTACGAGCAGTACTTC. As protein: CASSQGGQDLYEQYF.

The chain is built from TRBV6-5 and TRBJ1-1; D is perhaps TRBD1 (5 bases). Germline CDR1 MNHEY, CDR2 SVGAGI. The ends were cut back, 6 bases at V and 1 base at J, with 15 bases in the middle. The CDR3 spans 15 residues. The CDR3 reads CASSSHRTGNTEAFF. The CDR3 DNA reads as TGTGCCAGCAGCTCTCACAGGACGGGGAACACTGAAGCTTTCTTT.